A single sample gave rise to the 21 T cell receptor beta chains below, sequenced in a study of blood T cell repertoires in COVID-19. Measured with immunoSEQ multiplex PCR; TCRdb has only the in-frame clones, and not every one. The table shows fewer than 200,000 clones, with around 85% occurring only once. Sequenced sample: peripheral blood. Receptor source: a woman in her fifties or sixties with acute or convalescent COVID-19.

This clone was detected only once. The chain is built from TRBV5-5 and TRBJ1-4; possibly TRBD1 for D (5 bases). Trimming took off 4 bases at V and 2 bases at J, with 15 bases between the two ends. Germline values: CDR1 SGHKS, CDR2 YYEKEE (reference sequence). The CDR3 has 16 amino acids. CDR3 loop: CASSPGGVLTNEKLFF. The CDR3 DNA is TGTGCCAGCAGCCCCGGGGGGGTGCTTACTAATGAAAAACTGTTTTTT.

V is TRBV6-5 and J is TRBJ2-1; TRBD2 matches at 13 bases. Germline values: CDR1 MNHEY, CDR2 SVGAGI. The CDR3 runs 14 residues. The V and J ends lost 8 bases and 8 bases, in that order; junction bases with no gene match: 6. As DNA, the CDR3 is TGTGCCAGCGACTGGACTAGCGGGAGTTATGAGCAGTTCTTC. Protein product: CASDWTSGSYEQFF.

The V and J genes are TRBV6-5 and TRBJ2-2; D may be TRBD1 (6 bases). CDR1 and CDR2 from the germline V gene are MNHEY and SVGAGI. The V end lost 6 bases, the J end lost 5 bases, and 16 bases lay between the germline ends. This CDR3 region has 15 residues. The chain's CDR3 is CASRSDRWGTGELFF. The CDR3 coding sequence is TGTGCCAGCAGATCCGACAGGTGGGGGACCGGGGAGCTGTTTTTT.

The chain carries TRBV6-5 and TRBJ2-1, with TRBD1 identical over 9 bases. V dropped 6 bases and J dropped 15; count of bases not matched to a gene: 9. In germline, CDR1 is MNHEY, CDR2 SVGAGI. The CDR3 contains 12 residues. The CDR3 loop reads CASSRTGGPRFF. DNA for the CDR3: TGTGCCAGCAGCAGAACAGGGGGCCCGAGGTTCTTC.

The V call is TRBV11-3, the J call TRBJ2-6; perhaps TRBD1 as D (6 bases). V shed 5 bases and J shed 0 bases, with 14 bases lying between them. The CDR3 runs 17 residues. Germline CDR1 reads SGHNT; CDR2 reads YENEEA. CDR3 nucleotide sequence: TGTGCCAGCAGCCTCGGTGGGGGCCTCTCTGGGGCCAACGTCCTGACTTTC. Amino acids: CASSLGGGLSGANVLTF.

This sequence joins TRBV2 and TRBJ1-5; 8 bases are shared with TRBD1. The germline V gene has CDR1 SNHLY and CDR2 FYNNEI. This CDR3 region has 14 residues. Germline trimming cut 6 bases from V and 5 bases from J; bases unmatched to any gene: 6. CDR3 loop: CASSDRTGHQPQHF. In nucleotides, the CDR3 is TGTGCCAGCAGCGACCGGACAGGGCATCAGCCCCAGCATTTT.

This sequence joins TRBV15 and TRBJ1-6; TRBD1 matches 7 bases. V was pared by 4 bases and J by 7 bases, with 4 bases of the junction left unmatched. The CDR3 has 14 residues. Germline CDR1 and CDR2: LNHNV and YYDKDF (reference sequence). The CDR3 DNA follows: TGTGCCACCAGCAAGGAGGGGGCGAATTCACCCCTCCACTTT. This encodes CATSKEGANSPLHF.

This chain connects TRBV3-1 (or the pseudogene TRBV3-2) to TRBJ2-7, with D possibly being TRBD2 (5 bases). V was clipped by 1 base and J by 3 bases, with 13 bases between them. The germline V gene has CDR1 LGHDT and CDR2 YNNKEL (reference sequence). There are 15 residues in the CDR3. Here the CDR3 DNA reads TGTGCCAGCAGCCAAGGGGCGGGCAGAAACTACGAGCAGTACTTC. It translates to CASSQGAGRNYEQYF.

The chain has TRBV5-6 and TRBJ1-4, with 7 bases lining up with TRBD1. Trimming at V came to 3 bases and at J to 8 bases, leaving 7 bases not matched to a gene. Germline V gene lookup returns CDR1 SGHDT and CDR2 YYEEEE. CDR3 length: 14 amino acids. CDR3 bases: TGTGCCAGCAGCTCGAGACAGGGTTTAGAAAAACTGTTTTTT. It translates to CASSSRQGLEKLFF.

This chain links TRBV24-1 with TRBJ2-3; TRBD2 agrees at 14 bases. The germline CDR1 and CDR2 sequences are KGHDR and SFDVKD. This CDR3 region has 20 residues. Unmatched junction bases numbered 13, after V lost 4 bases and J lost 2 bases. The CDR3 spells CATSDAGTSGSLPLTDTQYF. The CDR3 DNA follows: TGTGCCACCAGTGACGCCGGGACTAGCGGGAGCCTCCCCCTCACAGATACGCAGTATTTT.

As concerns this clone: One end of the junction does not line up with germline, which may come from a read error. The V call is TRBV2, the J call TRBJ1-3; the match to TRBD1 covers 7 bases. This CDR3 comprises 15 residues. CDR1 is SNHLY and CDR2 is FYNNEI in the germline V gene. The CDR3 DNA reads TGTGCCAGCAGTTCGACGACAGGGTCTGGTAACACCATATATTTT. The encoded protein is CASSSTTGSGNTIYF.

For this clone: A read error may account for a junction end that differs from germline. The sample has other DNA sequences that encode this CDR3 too. The CDR3 sequence: CASSEDRGTDTQYF. Here the CDR3 DNA reads TGTGCCAGCAGCGAAGACAGGGGGACAGATACGCAGTATTTT. The rearrangement joins TRBV2 to TRBJ2-3; 9 bases are a match to TRBD1. Per the germline V gene, CDR1 is SNHLY and CDR2 is FYNNEI. This CDR3 has 14 residues.

This chain connects TRBV7-9 to TRBJ1-1; D is ambiguous. In germline, CDR1 is SEHNR, CDR2 FQNEAQ (reference sequence). This CDR3 spans 13 amino acids. V lost 1 base to trimming and J lost 5 bases, with 8 bases between them. The CDR3 DNA follows: TGTGCCAGCAGCTTAGTTGGGGAGACTGAAGCTTTCTTT. It yields the protein CASSLVGETEAFF.

Here the CDR3 reads CAISAGQTNTGELFF. The CDR3 DNA sequence: TGTGCCATCAGTGCGGGACAGACGAACACCGGGGAGCTGTTTTTT. V and J are TRBV10-3 and TRBJ2-2, with 7 bases aligning to TRBD1. Germline trimming cut 4 bases from V and 0 bases from J; bases unmatched to any gene: 2. The germline CDR1 and CDR2 sequences are ENHRY and SYGVKD. The length of the CDR3 is 15 residues.

The chain employs TRBV14 and TRBJ1-2; the D gene is possibly TRBD1 (6 bases). V lost 1 base and J lost 5, with 11 bases in between. The germline V gene has CDR1 SGHDN and CDR2 FVKESK. The CDR3 sequence is 14 residues long. The CDR3 DNA sequence: TGTGCCAGCAGCCAAGTAGGACAGATTTATGGCTACACCTTC. Amino acid sequence: CASSQVGQIYGYTF.

This clone was seen a handful of times. The chain combines TRBV5-1 with TRBJ1-2; no clear D gene. CDR3 size: 13 residues. V gave up 5 bases and J gave up 5 bases, with 13 bases separating them. The germline V gene encodes CDR1 SGHRS and CDR2 YFSETQ. CDR3 loop: CASRTPEGYGYTF. The CDR3 DNA reads as TGCGCCAGCAGAACCCCGGAGGGTTATGGCTACACCTTC.

This clone was observed a single time. V usage is TRBV12-3 or TRBV12-4 and J usage is TRBJ1-2, with no clear D. The CDR3 is 13 amino acids. With 4 bases removed from V and 10 bases from J, the gap between germline ends came to 16 bases. CDR3 DNA: TGTGCCAGCAGTTACGGCAGAGAAAGCGCCTACACCTTC. This codes for CASSYGRESAYTF.

V is TRBV6-4 and J is TRBJ1-2; D perhaps matches TRBD1 (6 bases). Germline V CDR1 and CDR2: MRHNA, SNTAGT. This CDR3 is built from 12 residues. V dropped 2 bases and J dropped 8 bases, with 9 bases sitting between them. CDR3 sequence: CASSDQGLGYTF. For the CDR3, the DNA is TGTGCCAGCAGTGACCAGGGGTTAGGCTACACCTTC.

V and J are TRBV5-1 and TRBJ1-6; 10 bases align to TRBD1. This CDR3 region has 15 residues. V was pared by 6 bases and J by 9 bases, with 9 bases of the junction left unmatched. Germline-derived CDR1 and CDR2 are SGHRS and YFSETQ. The CDR3 region is CASKTGTGDSSPLHF. The CDR3 DNA follows: TGCGCCAGCAAGACCGGGACAGGGGATAGTTCACCCCTCCACTTT.

This sequence joins TRBV27 and TRBJ2-7, with D maybe TRBD2 (6 bases). The CDR3 sequence is 12 residues long. From germline, CDR1 is MNHEY and CDR2 SMNVEV (reference sequence). V lost 6 bases to trimming and J lost 1 base, with 7 bases between them. CDR3 sequence (DNA): TGTGCCAGCAGGGAGGGGTCCTACGAGCAGTACGTC. Protein sequence: CASREGSYEQYV.

This chain uses TRBV2 with TRBJ1-5, with D uncertain. Trimming removed 6 bases at V and 4 bases at J, with 16 bases between. Per germline, CDR1 SNHLY and CDR2 FYNNEI. The CDR3 loop spans 15 amino acids. The CDR3 nucleotides are TGTGCCAGCAGAACACAATTTCCATCAAATCAGCCCCAGCATTTT. Amino acid sequence: CASRTQFPSNQPQHF. The whole variable domain, remainder taken from reference TRBV2 and TRBJ1-5, is EPEVTQTPSHQVTQMGQEVILRCVPISNHLYFYWYRQILGQKVEFLVSFYNNEISEKSEIFDDQFSVERPDGSNFTLKIRSTKLEDSAMYFCASRTQFPSNQPQHFGDGTRLSIL.